This TCR beta chain was identified during a study of cytomegalovirus exposure and HLA in healthy donors. Study in general: Roughly 77 million unique TCRs from HLA-typed donors made up an early data release. Study-wide findings and caveats: The study designated around 150 TCR beta chains cytomegalovirus-associated. Per published accounts, TCR beta sequences correctly predicted the HLA-A and HLA-B alleles of most subjects. Judged likely to be a sequencing artifact was a cluster of highly shared sequence variants.

With respect to this clone: Its target is not known.

The length of the CDR3 is 16 residues. Germline V gene data show CDR1 as SNHLY and CDR2 as FYNNEI. The V and J ends lost 4 bases and 1 base respectively, with 15 bases between them. The PCR had 60 Vbeta and 13 Jbeta primers. Sequenced by immunoSEQ multiplex PCR; TCRdb stores in-frame clones only, minus some. The sample lists approximately 80,000 clones, more than 70% occurring once. J is TRBJ2-3 and V is TRBV2; D may be TRBD2 (5 bases). The clonotype was recovered from a male donor in good health and CMV-seropositive. Sequenced input: PBMCs. The CDR3: CASSVMGQAGTDTQYF. As DNA, the CDR3 is TGTGCCAGCAGTGTGATGGGCCAAGCGGGCACAGATACGCAGTATTTT.